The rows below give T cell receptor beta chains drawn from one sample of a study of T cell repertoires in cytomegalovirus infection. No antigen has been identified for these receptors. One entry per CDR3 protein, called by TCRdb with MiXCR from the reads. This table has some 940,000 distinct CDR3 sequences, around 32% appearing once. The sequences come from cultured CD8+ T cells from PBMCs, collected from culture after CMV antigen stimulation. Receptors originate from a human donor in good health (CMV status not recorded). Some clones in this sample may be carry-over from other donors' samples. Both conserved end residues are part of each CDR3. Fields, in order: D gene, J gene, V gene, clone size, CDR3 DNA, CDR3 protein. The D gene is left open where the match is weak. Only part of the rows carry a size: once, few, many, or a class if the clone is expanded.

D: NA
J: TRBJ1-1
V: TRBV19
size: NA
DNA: TGTGCCAGTAGTATACTCGGAGAAGGCACTGAAGCTTTCTTT
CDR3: CASSILGEGTEAFF

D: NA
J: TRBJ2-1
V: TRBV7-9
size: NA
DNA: TGTGCCAGCAGCTTCCGATGGAATGAGCAGTTCTTC
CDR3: CASSFRWNEQFF

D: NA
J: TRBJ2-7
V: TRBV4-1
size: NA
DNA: TGCGCCAGCAGCCAGGTTACGTCCTCCTACGAGCAGTACTTC
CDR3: CASSQVTSSYEQYF

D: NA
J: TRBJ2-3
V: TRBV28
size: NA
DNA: TGTGCCAGCAGTTTAGCTGGTCTGGCACAGCCGCATACGCAGTATTTT
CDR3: CASSLAGLAQPHTQYF

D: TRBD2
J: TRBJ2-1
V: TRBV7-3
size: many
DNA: TGTGCCAGCAGCTTGCGGGGGACTTCCTACAATGAGCAGTTCTTC
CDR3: CASSLRGTSYNEQFF

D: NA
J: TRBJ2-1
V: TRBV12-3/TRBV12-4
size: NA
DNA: TGTGCCAGCAGCTCCACCGAGGGGTCACCCTACAATGAGCAGTTCTTC
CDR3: CASSSTEGSPYNEQFF

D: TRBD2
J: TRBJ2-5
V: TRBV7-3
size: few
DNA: TGTGCCAGCAGCCCAAGCGGGGGGCCGGGGGAGACCCAGTACTTC
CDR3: CASSPSGGPGETQYF

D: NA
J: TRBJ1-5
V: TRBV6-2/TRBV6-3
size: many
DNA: TGTGCCAGCAGTTCCACCCAAGGACGGTATACCAATCAGCCCCAGCATTTT
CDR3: CASSSTQGRYTNQPQHF

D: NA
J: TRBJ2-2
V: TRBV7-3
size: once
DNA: TGTGCCAGCAGGGCCACCTCGAACACCGGGGAGCTGTTTTTT
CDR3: CASRATSNTGELFF

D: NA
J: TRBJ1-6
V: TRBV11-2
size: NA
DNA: TGTGTCAGCAGCTTTTATGAGGATTCGTCCGGTGGCTCCTATAATTCACCCCTCCACTTT
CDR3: CVSSFYEDSSGGSYNSPLHF

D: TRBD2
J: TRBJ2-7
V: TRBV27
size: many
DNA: TGTGCCAGCAGTTTATCGGCTAGCGGGGGTTACGAGCAGTACTTC
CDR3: CASSLSASGGYEQYF

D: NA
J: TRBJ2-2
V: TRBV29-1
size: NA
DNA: TGCAGCGTCCATGGGGCCGGGGAGCTGTTTTTT
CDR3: CSVHGAGELFF

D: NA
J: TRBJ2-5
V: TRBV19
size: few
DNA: TGTGCCAGCTTGGGGGCAAACCAAGAGACCCAGTACTTC
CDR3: CASLGANQETQYF

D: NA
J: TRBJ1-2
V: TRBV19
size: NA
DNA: TGTGCCAGTAGCAGCTATGCGGCGGGAGGCGATGGCTACACCTTC
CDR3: CASSSYAAGGDGYTF

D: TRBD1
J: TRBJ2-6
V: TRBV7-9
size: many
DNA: TGTGCCAGCAGCCCAGGGGGACCGGGACCCTCTGGGGCCAACGTCCTGACTTTC
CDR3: CASSPGGPGPSGANVLTF

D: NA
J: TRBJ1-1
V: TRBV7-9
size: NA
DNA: TGTGCCAGCAGCCCCTTCTCGGGTTCTAACACTGAAGCTTTCTTT
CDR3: CASSPFSGSNTEAFF

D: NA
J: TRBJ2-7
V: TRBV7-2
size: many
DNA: TGTGCCAGCAGCCCAACAGGGTTTCGGTACGAGCAGTACTTC
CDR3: CASSPTGFRYEQYF

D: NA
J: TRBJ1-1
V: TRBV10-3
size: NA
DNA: TGTGCCATCAGTGACCGCCCGGTGGTGAACACTGAAGCTTTCTTT
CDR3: CAISDRPVVNTEAFF

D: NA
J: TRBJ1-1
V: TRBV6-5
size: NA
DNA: TGTGCCAGCAGTTACTTGGCAGGAGACAACACTGAAGCTTTCTTT
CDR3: CASSYLAGDNTEAFF

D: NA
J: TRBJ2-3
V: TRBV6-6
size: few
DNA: TGTGCCAGCACCCCTGGGACTCCTACGCAGTATTTT
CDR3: CASTPGTPTQYF

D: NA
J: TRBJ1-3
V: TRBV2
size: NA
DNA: TGTGCCAGCTCCGATGTGGGGGAAGGACCTGGAAACACCATATATTTT
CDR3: CASSDVGEGPGNTIYF

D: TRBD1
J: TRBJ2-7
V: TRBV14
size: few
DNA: TGTGCCAGCAGCCTATGGACAGGGCCTTTCTACGAGCAGTACTTC
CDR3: CASSLWTGPFYEQYF

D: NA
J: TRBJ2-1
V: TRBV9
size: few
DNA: TGTGCCAGCAGCGTAGCTTTTGGGGAGCTAGAGAATGAGCAGTTCTTC
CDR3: CASSVAFGELENEQFF

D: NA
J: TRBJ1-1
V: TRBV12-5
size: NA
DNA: TGTGCTAGTGGTTTGGCAGCCGGCAGCTCCATGAACACTGAAGCTTTCTTT
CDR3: CASGLAAGSSMNTEAFF

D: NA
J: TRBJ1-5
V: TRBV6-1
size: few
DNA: TGTGCCGGTTCAGAGGGTAGCAATCAGCCCCAGCATTTT
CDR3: CAGSEGSNQPQHF

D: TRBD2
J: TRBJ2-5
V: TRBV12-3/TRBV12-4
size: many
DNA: TGTGCCAGCAGCTCTTCCGGTGTCGGGGGGGAGACCCAGTACTTC
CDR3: CASSSSGVGGETQYF

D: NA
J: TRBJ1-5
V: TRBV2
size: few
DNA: TGTGCCAGCAGGGCCGTCGACGATTATAGCAATCAGCCCCAGCATTTT
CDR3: CASRAVDDYSNQPQHF

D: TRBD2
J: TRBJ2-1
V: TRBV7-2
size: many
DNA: TGTGCCAGCAGCTATACTAGCGGGGGCAACAATGAGCAGTTCTTC
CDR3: CASSYTSGGNNEQFF

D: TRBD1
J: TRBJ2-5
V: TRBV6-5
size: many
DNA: TGTGCCAGCAGTTACGGGACAGGGTCTGAGACCCAGTACTTC
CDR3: CASSYGTGSETQYF

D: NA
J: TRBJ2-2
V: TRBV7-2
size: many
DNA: TGTGCCAGCAGCTTAGACGGGCCCAGGTACACCGGGGAGCTGTTTTTT
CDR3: CASSLDGPRYTGELFF

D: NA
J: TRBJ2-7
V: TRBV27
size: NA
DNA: TGTGCCAGCAGTTTCGGGACACTTGCGGGAGAGCAGTACTTC
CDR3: CASSFGTLAGEQYF

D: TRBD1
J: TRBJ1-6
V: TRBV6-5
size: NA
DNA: TGTGCCAGCAGTTACGGGGACAGGGGTAACTCACCCCTCCACTTT
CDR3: CASSYGDRGNSPLHF

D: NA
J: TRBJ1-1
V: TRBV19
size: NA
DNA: TGTGCCAGTAGTATAGTTCGGACTGAAGCTTTCTTT
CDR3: CASSIVRTEAFF

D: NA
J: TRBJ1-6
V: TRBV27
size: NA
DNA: TGTGCCAGCAGTTTGTCGGGGAGTAAGGTACCCCTCCACTTT
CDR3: CASSLSGSKVPLHF

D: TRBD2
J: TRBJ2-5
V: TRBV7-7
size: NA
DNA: TGTGCTAGCAGCCCCCTGGGGCTAGCGGGTGAGACCCAGTACTTC
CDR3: CASSPLGLAGETQYF

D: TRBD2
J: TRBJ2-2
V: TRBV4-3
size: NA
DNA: TGCGCCAGCAGCCGGGGTCTAGCGGAATACACCGGGGAGCTGTTTTTT
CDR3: CASSRGLAEYTGELFF

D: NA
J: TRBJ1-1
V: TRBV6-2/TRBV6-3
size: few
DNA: TGTGCCAGCGAAGGGATGGTCACTGAAGCTTTCTTT
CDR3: CASEGMVTEAFF

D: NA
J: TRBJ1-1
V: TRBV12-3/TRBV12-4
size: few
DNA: TGTGCCAGCAGCCCAGGCCCGTATGAAGCTTTCTTT
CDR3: CASSPGPYEAFF

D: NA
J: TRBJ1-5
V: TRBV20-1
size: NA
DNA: TGCAGTGGGAAGGAGGGACCAGGACGCAATCAGCCCCAGCATTTT
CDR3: CSGKEGPGRNQPQHF

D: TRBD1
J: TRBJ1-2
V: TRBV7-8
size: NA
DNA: TGTGCCAGCAGCCCGAACGGGCAGGGGGGCTATGGCTACACCTTC
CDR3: CASSPNGQGGYGYTF

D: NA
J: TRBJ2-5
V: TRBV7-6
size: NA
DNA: TGTGCTAGCAGCTTATCCACCGAGGGCGCGGAGACCCAGTACTTC
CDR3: CASSLSTEGAETQYF

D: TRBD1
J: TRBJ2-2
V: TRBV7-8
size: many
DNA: TGTGCCAGCAGCCAGACAGGGCTCACCGGGGAGCTGTTTTTT
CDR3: CASSQTGLTGELFF

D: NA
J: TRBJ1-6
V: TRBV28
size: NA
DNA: TGTGCCAGCAGCCGAATGACGGTGGAGGTATTCACCCTCCACTTT
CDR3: CASSRMTVEVFTLHF

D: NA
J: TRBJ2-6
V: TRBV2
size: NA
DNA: TGTGCCAGCTGGTACCTTCCAGACTCTGGGGCCAACGTCCTGACTTTC
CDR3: CASWYLPDSGANVLTF

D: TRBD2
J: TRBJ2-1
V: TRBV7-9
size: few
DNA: TGTGCCAGCAGCCGAGCTAGCGGGGGGTACAATGAGCAGTTCTTC
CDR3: CASSRASGGYNEQFF

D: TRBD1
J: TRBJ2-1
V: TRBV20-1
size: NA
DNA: TGCAGTGCTAGAGATCGGGACAGGGTTTACAATGAGCAGTTCTTC
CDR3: CSARDRDRVYNEQFF

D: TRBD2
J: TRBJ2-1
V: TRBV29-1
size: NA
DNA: TGCAGCGTTGGGGCTAGCGGGGGGGCTTGGAATGAGCAGTTCTTC
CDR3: CSVGASGGAWNEQFF

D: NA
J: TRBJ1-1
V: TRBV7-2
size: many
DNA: TGTGCCAGCAGCTTACTTCCACCACAGGGACGGACTGAAGCTTTCTTT
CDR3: CASSLLPPQGRTEAFF